One and the same sample provided the 2 T cell receptor beta chains below, sequenced in a study of cytomegalovirus exposure and HLA in healthy donors. Amplification used 60 Vbeta primers and 13 Jbeta primers. Here immunoSEQ multiplex PCR was the method, and the copy in TCRdb shows in-frame clones only, minus some. The data show over 75,000 clones, with about four fifths seen just once and 3.4% held by the top ten. Sequenced input: PBMCs. These receptors all stem from a man under 40 in good health and CMV-seropositive.

The chain couples TRBV12-5 to TRBJ2-7, with 8 bases identical to TRBD1. CDR1 and CDR2 (germline): LGHNT, FRNRAP. V trimming: 3 bases; J trimming: 0 bases; junction bases outside the gene matches: 7. There are 16 residues in the CDR3. DNA for the CDR3: TGTGCTAGTGGTTTTTCCGGGACAGGAGCCTCCTACGAGCAGTACTTC. It codes for CASGFSGTGASYEQYF.

On this clone itself: This sample also contains other DNA sequences that code for the same CDR3. V is TRBV11-3 and J is TRBJ1-3, with 9 bases identical to TRBD1. Germline V lookup: CDR1 SGHNT, CDR2 YENEEA. The CDR3 length is 15 residues. With 5 bases clipped from V and 4 bases from J, the junction kept 6 bases outside the gene matches. CDR3 in amino acids: CASSPGQGPGNTIYF. The CDR3 region has the DNA TGTGCCAGCAGCCCCGGACAGGGGCCGGGAAACACCATATATTTT.